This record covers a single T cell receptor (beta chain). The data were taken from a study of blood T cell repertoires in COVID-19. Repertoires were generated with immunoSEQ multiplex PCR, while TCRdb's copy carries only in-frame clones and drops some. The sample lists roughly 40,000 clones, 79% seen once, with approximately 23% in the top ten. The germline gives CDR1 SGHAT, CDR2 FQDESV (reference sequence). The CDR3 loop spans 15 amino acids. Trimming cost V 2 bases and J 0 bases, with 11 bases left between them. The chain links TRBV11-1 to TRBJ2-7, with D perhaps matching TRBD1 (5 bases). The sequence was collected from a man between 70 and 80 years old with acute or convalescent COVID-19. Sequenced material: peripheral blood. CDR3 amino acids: CASSLITDTSYEQYF. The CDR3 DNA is TGTGCCAGCAGCTTAATTACGGACACCTCCTACGAGCAGTACTTC.